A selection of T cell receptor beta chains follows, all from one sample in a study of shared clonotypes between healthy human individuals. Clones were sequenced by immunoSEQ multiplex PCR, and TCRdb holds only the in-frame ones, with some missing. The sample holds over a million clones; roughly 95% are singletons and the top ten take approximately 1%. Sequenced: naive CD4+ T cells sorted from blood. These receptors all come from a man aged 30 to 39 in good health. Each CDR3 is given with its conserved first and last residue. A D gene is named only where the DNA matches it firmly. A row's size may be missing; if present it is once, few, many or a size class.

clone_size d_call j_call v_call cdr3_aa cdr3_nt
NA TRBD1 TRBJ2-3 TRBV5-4 CASSPRGWTGGTDTQYF TGTGCCAGCAGCCCCAGAGGGTGGACAGGGGGCACAGATACGCAGTATTTT
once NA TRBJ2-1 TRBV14 CASSLKGLPQFF TGTGCCAGCAGCCTGAAGGGACTCCCGCAGTTCTTC
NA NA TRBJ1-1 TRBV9 CASSVLGGNTEAFF TGTGCCAGCAGCGTTTTAGGTGGGAACACTGAAGCTTTCTTT
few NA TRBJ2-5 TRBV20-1 CSARRSETQYF TGCAGTGCTAGGAGGTCAGAGACCCAGTACTTC
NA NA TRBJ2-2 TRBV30 CAWGPNGELFF TGTGCCTGGGGTCCGAACGGGGAGCTGTTTTTT
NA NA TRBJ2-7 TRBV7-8 CASSLVRQVVSYEQYF TGTGCCAGCAGCTTAGTAAGACAGGTCGTCTCCTACGAGCAGTACTTC
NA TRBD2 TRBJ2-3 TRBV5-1 CASTQELAGGPDTQYF TGCGCCAGCACTCAGGAACTGGCGGGAGGGCCGGATACGCAGTATTTT
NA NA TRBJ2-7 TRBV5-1 CASSPDGQFTYEQYF TGCGCCAGCAGCCCGGATGGACAGTTTACCTACGAGCAGTACTTC
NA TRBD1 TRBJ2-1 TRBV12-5 CASGLNRGAYNEQFF TGTGCTAGTGGTCTTAACAGGGGTGCCTACAATGAGCAGTTCTTC
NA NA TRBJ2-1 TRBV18 CASSPISSSYNEQFF TGTGCCAGCTCACCAATCTCAAGCTCCTACAATGAGCAGTTCTTC
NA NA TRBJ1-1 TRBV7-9 CASSLPALTGGDEAFF TGTGCCAGCAGCTTACCGGCACTGACAGGCGGAGATGAAGCTTTCTTT
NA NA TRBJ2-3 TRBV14 CASSQSSGIGTDTQYF TGTGCCAGCAGCCAAAGTTCCGGGATAGGCACAGATACGCAGTATTTT
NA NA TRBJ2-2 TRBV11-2 CASSLAAFGQGPTGELFF TGTGCCAGCAGCTTAGCGGCCTTCGGGCAGGGACCCACCGGGGAGCTGTTTTTT
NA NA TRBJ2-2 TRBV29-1 CSVRVQERTGELFF TGCAGCGTTAGGGTCCAGGAACGGACCGGGGAGCTGTTTTTT
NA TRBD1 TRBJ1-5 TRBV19 CASSRDRASNQPQHF TGTGCCAGTAGCCGGGACAGGGCGAGCAATCAGCCCCAGCATTTT
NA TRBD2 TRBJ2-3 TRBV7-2 CASSLQGLGLLDRNTQYF TGTGCCAGCAGCTTACAGGGACTAGGCCTCCTCGACCGGAATACGCAGTATTTT
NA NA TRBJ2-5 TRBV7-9 CASSLRPGTDAETQYF TGTGCCAGCAGCCTACGTCCCGGGACCGATGCGGAGACCCAGTACTTC
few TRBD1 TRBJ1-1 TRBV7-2 CASSLEGQGRTEAFF TGTGCCAGCAGCTTAGAGGGACAGGGAAGAACTGAAGCTTTCTTT
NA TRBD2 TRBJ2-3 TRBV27 CASSPLFGLAGGDTQYF TGTGCCAGCAGTCCCTTGTTTGGGCTAGCGGGAGGAGATACGCAGTATTTT
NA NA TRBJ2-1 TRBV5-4 CASSLALRASDNEQFF TGTGCCAGCAGCTTGGCGCTCAGGGCGAGTGACAATGAGCAGTTCTTC
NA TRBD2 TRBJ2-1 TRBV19 CASSQNGLAGELQFF TGTGCCAGTAGCCAAAATGGACTAGCGGGAGAGCTGCAGTTCTTC
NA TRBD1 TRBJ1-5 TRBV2 CASRPTGVSNQPQHF TGTGCCAGCAGGCCGACAGGGGTTAGCAATCAGCCCCAGCATTTT
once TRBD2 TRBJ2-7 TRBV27 CASSSPSGTSGTYGYEQYF TGTGCCAGCAGTTCACCCTCCGGGACTAGCGGAACGTACGGGTACGAGCAGTACTTC
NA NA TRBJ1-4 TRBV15 CATSRRPFDSVNEKLFF TGTGCCACCAGCAGGCGGCCATTCGACAGCGTTAATGAAAAACTGTTTTTT
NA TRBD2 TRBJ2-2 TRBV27 CASLAGGISIAGELFF TGTGCCAGCTTAGCGGGAGGGATTTCGATCGCCGGGGAGCTGTTTTTT
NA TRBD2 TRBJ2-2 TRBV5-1 CASNLGGTGELFF TGCGCCAGCAACCTCGGGGGGACCGGGGAGCTGTTTTTT
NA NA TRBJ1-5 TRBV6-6 CASSYPQGRNQPQHF TGTGCCAGCAGTTACCCCCAGGGCCGGAATCAGCCCCAGCATTTT
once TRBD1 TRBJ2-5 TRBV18 CASSPLGQQETQYF TGTGCCAGCTCACCACTGGGACAGCAAGAGACCCAGTACTTC
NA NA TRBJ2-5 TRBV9 CASSVVNPPNQYF TGTGCCAGCAGCGTAGTCAATCCGCCGAACCAGTACTTC
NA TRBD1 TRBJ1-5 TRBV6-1 CASSEFGTGGNQPQHF TGTGCCAGCAGTGAATTCGGGACAGGGGGCAATCAGCCCCAGCATTTT
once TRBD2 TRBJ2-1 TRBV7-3 CASSGGGLAGYNEQFF TGTGCCAGCAGCGGGGGAGGACTAGCGGGATACAATGAGCAGTTCTTC
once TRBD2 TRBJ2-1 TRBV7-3 CASRLAGTTYNEQFF TGTGCCAGCAGACTAGCGGGGACGACCTACAATGAGCAGTTCTTC
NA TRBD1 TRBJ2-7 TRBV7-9 CASSLRDRTPHEQYF TGTGCCAGCAGCTTAAGGGACAGGACCCCCCACGAGCAGTACTTC
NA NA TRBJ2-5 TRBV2 CASRRALIQETQYF TGTGCCAGCCGGAGGGCCTTGATACAAGAGACCCAGTACTTC
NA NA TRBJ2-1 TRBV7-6 CASSPLGASEQFF TGTGCCAGCAGCCCCCTAGGGGCTTCCGAGCAGTTCTTC
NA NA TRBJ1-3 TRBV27 CARNTIYF TGTGCCCGAAACACCATATATTTT
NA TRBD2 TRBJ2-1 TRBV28 CASSLYMLAGGINEQFF TGTGCCAGCAGTTTATACATGCTAGCGGGAGGGATCAATGAGCAGTTCTTC
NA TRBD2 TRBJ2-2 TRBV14 CASSLLTSGIIITGELFF TGTGCCAGCAGCCTTCTGACTAGCGGGATTATTATCACCGGGGAGCTGTTTTTT
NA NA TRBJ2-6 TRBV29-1 CSVPAGQHSGANVLTF TGCAGCGTTCCTGCGGGACAACACTCTGGGGCCAACGTCCTGACTTTC